These 26 T cell receptor beta chains were sequenced from one sample in a study of T cell repertoires in cytomegalovirus infection. One entry per CDR3 protein, called by TCRdb with MiXCR from the reads. This repertoire shows about 260,000 distinct CDR3 sequences, less than 9.5% found once; its top ten account for about 16%. Specimen: PBMCs. These receptors were obtained from a human donor in good health (CMV status not recorded). Some clones in this sample may be carry-over from other donors' samples.

This clonotype has more than one count but fewer than ten. J is TRBJ2-5 and V is TRBV29-1; D is uncertain. CDR3 length: 13 amino acids. Trimming stripped 5 bases from V and 3 bases from J, with 13 bases between. From germline, CDR1 is SQVTM and CDR2 ANQGSEA. Here the CDR3 reads CSVSSPSEETQYF. For the CDR3, the DNA is TGCAGCGTTTCCTCCCCTTCGGAAGAGACCCAGTACTTC.

This clonotype was detected a few times. The V gene is TRBV28, the J gene TRBJ1-5; possibly TRBD1 for D (5 bases). Germline V lookup: CDR1 MDHEN, CDR2 SYDVKM. CDR3 length equals 15 residues. V dropped 4 bases and J dropped 5 bases, with 15 bases sitting between them. In DNA form, the CDR3 reads TGTGCCAGCAGTTCGGAATCGGGGGGGTATCAGCCCCAGCATTTT. This sequence encodes CASSSESGGYQPQHF.

CDR3 nucleotide sequence: TGTGCCAGCAGCTTAGGACTAGCGGTCTCACAAGAGACCCAGTACTTC. Its translation: CASSLGLAVSQETQYF. The gene calls are TRBV13 and TRBJ2-5; 8 nucleotides agree with TRBD2. This CDR3 contains 16 residues. Germline V CDR1 and CDR2: PRHDT, FYEKMQ (reference sequence). V gave up 0 bases and J gave up 2 bases; unmatched junction bases: 5.

This clonotype was seen ten or more times. The rearrangement uses TRBV5-6 and TRBJ2-1; 10 nucleotides align to TRBD2. The CDR3 contains 18 residues. CDR1 is SGHDT, CDR2 YYEEEE, per germline. The V gene end was trimmed by 6 bases and the J gene end by 0 bases; junction bases not matched to a gene: 12. The CDR3 nucleotides read TGTGCCAGCACAGGGTCTACTAGCGGGATCTTCTCCTACAATGAGCAGTTCTTC. This sequence encodes CASTGSTSGIFSYNEQFF.

This clonotype was observed many times. This sequence joins TRBV28 and TRBJ2-6, with 7 bases identical to TRBD2. Looked up from germline, CDR1 is MDHEN and CDR2 is SYDVKM. The V segment lost 6 bases and the J segment 4 bases; nucleotides outside the gene matches: 6. The CDR3 has 15 amino acids. The CDR3 protein is CASRTSAGGANVLTF. The DNA of the CDR3 is TGTGCCAGCAGGACTTCAGCGGGAGGGGCCAACGTCCTGACTTTC. Full variable domain (outside the CDR3, taken from reference TRBV28 and TRBJ2-6): DVKVTQSSRYLVKRTGEKVFLECVQDMDHENMFWYRQDPGLGLRLIYFSYDVKMKEKGDIPEGYSVSREKKERFSLILESASTNQTSMYLCASRTSAGGANVLTFGAGSRLTVL.

The chain has TRBV29-1 and TRBJ1-1; 8 positions agree with TRBD1. This CDR3 contains 13 residues. Germline V gene sequence: CDR1 SQVTM, CDR2 ANQGSEA. The J segment lost 3 bases and the V segment lost 6 bases, leaving 6 bases of the junction unmatched. This chain's CDR3 is CSVGTGGYTEAFF. As DNA, the CDR3 is TGCAGCGTCGGAACAGGGGGGTACACTGAAGCTTTCTTT.

This clonotype occurred many times. The chain joins TRBV7-2 to TRBJ2-3; either TRBD1 or TRBD2 may supply D (5 bases each). Per germline, CDR1 SGHTA and CDR2 FQGNSA. This CDR3 region has 14 residues. Trimming pared 0 bases from V and 3 bases from J, leaving 7 bases between. CDR3 amino acids: CASSLARETDTQYF. DNA of the CDR3: TGTGCCAGCAGCTTAGCCAGGGAGACAGATACGCAGTATTTT.

The chain combines TRBV20-1 with TRBJ1-2, with 10 bases fitting TRBD1. Germline V gene lookup returns CDR1 DFQATT and CDR2 SNEGSKA (reference sequence). The junction had 12 bases not matched to a gene; V was cut back by 4 bases and J by 7 bases. The CDR3 consists of 15 residues. The chain's CDR3 is CSAKPPGQGVPGYTF. CDR3 coding DNA: TGCAGTGCTAAGCCCCCCGGACAGGGGGTTCCTGGCTACACCTTC.

This clonotype has a handful of counts. This chain links TRBV6-6 with TRBJ1-5; 7 nucleotides agree with TRBD1. Unmatched junction bases numbered 7, after V lost 6 bases and J lost 5 bases. The CDR3 spans 14 residues. Germline V lookup: CDR1 MNHNY, CDR2 SVGAGI (reference sequence). CDR3 DNA sequence: TGTGCCAGCAGCCCCAGGGGGGGCTATCAGCCCCAGCATTTT. It specifies CASSPRGGYQPQHF.

In this sample, this clonotype turned up many times. The chain couples TRBV7-8 to TRBJ2-5, with a tentative D call TRBD2 (6 bases). This CDR3 region has 13 residues. Germline assignment: CDR1 SGHVS and CDR2 FQNEAQ. V was cut by 5 bases and J by 2 bases, with 9 bases left in between. The CDR3 here is CASSGGVQETQYF. The CDR3 region has the DNA TGTGCCAGCAGCGGAGGGGTTCAAGAGACCCAGTACTTC.

This clonotype was counted many times. The rearrangement joins TRBV7-2 to TRBJ2-1, with 8 bases identical to TRBD2. Germline CDR1 is SGHTA and CDR2 is FQGNSA. The ends lost 8 bases at V and 7 bases at J; junction bases unmatched: 7. The CDR3 runs to 13 residues. CDR3 sequence: CASYIAGGNEQFF. The CDR3 DNA follows: TGTGCCAGCTATATCGCGGGGGGAAATGAGCAGTTCTTC.

This clonotype was seen repeatedly, ten times or more. The CDR3 reads CGAATNEKLFF. CDR3 DNA: TGTGGGGCCGCAACTAATGAAAAACTGTTTTTT. The V call is TRBV28, the J call TRBJ1-4; D call uncertain. Germline V gene sequence: CDR1 MDHEN, CDR2 SYDVKM. The CDR3 runs 11 residues.

In this sample, this clonotype turned up many times. The rearrangement uses TRBV28 and TRBJ1-1; possible D gene TRBD1, 5 bases. The germline CDR1 and CDR2 sequences are MDHEN and SYDVKM. The ends were cut back, 8 bases at V and 4 bases at J, with 20 bases in the middle. There are 15 residues in the CDR3. This chain's CDR3 is CASQDPGRGSTEAFF. The CDR3 DNA reads TGTGCCAGCCAGGACCCAGGGCGGGGTAGCACTGAAGCTTTCTTT. The entire variable domain, with the rest obtained from reference TRBV28 and TRBJ1-1, is as follows: DVKVTQSSRYLVKRTGEKVFLECVQDMDHENMFWYRQDPGLGLRLIYFSYDVKMKEKGDIPEGYSVSREKKERFSLILESASTNQTSMYLCASQDPGRGSTEAFFGQGTRLTVV.

There are many counts of this clonotype. The genes are TRBV7-2 and TRBJ2-7; tentatively, D is TRBD2 (6 bases). Looked up from germline, CDR1 is SGHTA and CDR2 is FQGNSA. The CDR3 totals 14 residues. Trimming cost V 0 bases and J 3 bases, with 9 bases left between them. CDR3 nucleotides: TGTGCCAGCAGCTTAGCGTTTAGCGGCTACGAGCAGTACTTC. Translated, it gives CASSLAFSGYEQYF.

This clonotype has at least ten counts. The chain combines TRBV25-1 with TRBJ2-5; D not certain. V was clipped by 0 bases and J by 4 bases, with 12 bases between them. CDR3 length: 15 residues. Looked up from germline, CDR1 is MGHDK and CDR2 is SYGVNS. This CDR3 is CASSEYVGFGETQYF. DNA for the CDR3: TGTGCCAGCAGTGAATATGTAGGGTTTGGAGAGACCCAGTACTTC.

The chain employs TRBV12-5 and TRBJ2-3, with D maybe TRBD2 (5 bases). The CDR3 extends over 15 amino acids. From germline, CDR1 is LGHNT and CDR2 FRNRAP. Trimming removed 3 bases from V and 0 bases from J, with 10 bases in between. The CDR3 DNA reads TGTGCTAGTGGTTTCAAAGGGAGTAGCACAGATACGCAGTATTTT. Protein product: CASGFKGSSTDTQYF. The whole variable domain, remainder taken from reference TRBV12-5 and TRBJ2-3, is DARVTQTPRHKVTEMGQEVTMRCQPILGHNTVFWYRQTMMQGLELLAYFRNRAPLDDSGMPKDRFSAEMPDATLATLKIQPSEPRDSAVYFCASGFKGSSTDTQYFGPGTRLTVL.

The chain has TRBV6-1 and TRBJ2-2, with 7 bases that match TRBD1. The CDR3 covers 14 residues. The germline V gene has CDR1 MNHNS and CDR2 SASEGT. J lost 2 bases, V lost 10 bases, and 7 bases had no gene match. The DNA of the CDR3 is TGTGCCATAAAGACAGGGATTAACACCGGGGAGCTGTTTTTT. Translating gives CAIKTGINTGELFF.

This clonotype was picked up many times. The chain joins TRBV7-8 to TRBJ1-3; D is perhaps TRBD1 (5 bases). The CDR3 extends over 17 amino acids. V was shortened by 4 bases and J by 0 bases, with 16 bases between the two germline ends. Germline loops: CDR1 SGHVS, CDR2 FQNEAQ. The CDR3 DNA is TGTGCCAGCAGCTCCTGGGGCAGGGAGATCTCTGGAAACACCATATATTTT. The encoded protein is CASSSWGREISGNTIYF. The variable domain in full, with the rest retrieved from reference TRBV7-8 and TRBJ1-3, is GAGVSQSPRYKVAKRGQDVALRCDPISGHVSLFWYQQALGQGPEFLTYFQNEAQLDKSGLPSDRFFAERPEGSVSTLKIQRTQQEDSAVYLCASSSWGREISGNTIYFGEGSWLTVV.

The J gene is TRBJ1-6, the V gene TRBV7-8; D is unclear. Trimming shortened V by 0 bases and J by 9 bases, and 6 bases separated the two germline ends. The germline V gene encodes CDR1 SGHVS and CDR2 FQNEAQ. The CDR3 covers 13 residues. The CDR3 DNA is TGTGCCAGCAGCTTAGCGCACCGTTCACCCCTCCACTTT. This gives the protein CASSLAHRSPLHF. Variable domain in full (rest from reference TRBV7-8 and TRBJ1-6): GAGVSQSPRYKVAKRGQDVALRCDPISGHVSLFWYQQALGQGPEFLTYFQNEAQLDKSGLPSDRFFAERPEGSVSTLKIQRTQQEDSAVYLCASSLAHRSPLHFGNGTRLTVT.

On this clonotype itself: This sequence may be a read error, since a much larger clone differs from it by one base. The rearrangement links TRBV20-1 to TRBJ2-7, with a tentative D call TRBD1 (5 bases). Trimming left V 3 bases short and J 8 bases short, with 14 bases between. CDR1 is DFQATT, CDR2 SNEGSKA, per germline (reference sequence). The CDR3 contains 12 residues. Written as DNA, the CDR3 is TGCAGTGCTAGTCACGTAAGGGGCAAGCAGTACTTC. It codes for CSASHVRGKQYF.

This clonotype was recorded at least ten times. The V and J genes are TRBV7-2 and TRBJ1-5; D is undetermined. Germline V gene lookup returns CDR1 SGHTA and CDR2 FQGNSA. This CDR3 spans 14 amino acids. Deletions cut 5 bases from V and 3 bases from J, with 11 bases between. This CDR3 reads CASSLTSDNQPQHF. CDR3 DNA: TGTGCCAGCAGCCTTACTTCCGACAATCAGCCCCAGCATTTT.

The genes are TRBV28 and TRBJ2-5; the match to TRBD1 covers 9 bases. The CDR3 contains 14 residues. Germline values: CDR1 MDHEN, CDR2 SYDVKM. Trimming took 2 bases from V and 4 from J; bases not matched to a gene: 2. CDR3 nucleotide sequence: TGTGCCAGCAGTTTAACAGGGGGCTTAGAGACCCAGTACTTC. Translating gives CASSLTGGLETQYF.

In this sample, this clonotype turned up a few times. The chain has TRBV27 and TRBJ1-5; D ambiguous. This CDR3 is 15 amino acids long. V lost 6 bases, J lost 2 bases, and 14 bases lay in between. Looked up from germline, CDR1 is MNHEY and CDR2 is SMNVEV (reference sequence). The CDR3 region has the DNA TGTGCCAGCAGCTTAGGACGTCTGGGCAATCAGCCCCAGCATTTT. It yields the protein CASSLGRLGNQPQHF.

This clonotype was recorded a few times. The chain recombines TRBV27 with TRBJ2-7; TRBD2 aligns across 8 bases. This CDR3 has 15 residues. In germline, CDR1 is MNHEY, CDR2 SMNVEV (reference sequence). Trimming removed 5 bases from V and 0 bases from J; junction bases left unmatched: 6. The DNA of the CDR3 is TGTGCCAGCAGTACCGGACTAGCAGGCTCCTACGAGCAGTACTTC. It codes for CASSTGLAGSYEQYF.

A few counts support this clonotype. The chain's CDR3 is CASSPGRWASTAAGTEAFF. The CDR3 DNA is TGTGCCAGCAGCCCAGGTAGGTGGGCCTCGACAGCCGCGGGCACTGAAGCTTTCTTT. V and J are TRBV11-2 and TRBJ1-1; a possible D gene is TRBD1 (5 bases). CDR1 SGHAT and CDR2 FQNNGV come from the germline V gene. Trimming removed 5 bases from V and 4 bases from J, with 29 bases in between. This CDR3 is built from 19 residues.

This clonotype showed up many times. The chain couples TRBV7-6 to TRBJ2-1; possibly TRBD2 for D (6 bases). Trimming shortened V by 5 bases and J by 4 bases, and 15 bases separated the two germline ends. This CDR3 comprises 15 residues. The germline CDR1 and CDR2 sequences are SGHVS and FNYEAQ. This CDR3 reads CASSRTHGGYNEQFF. CDR3 nucleotide sequence: TGTGCCAGCAGCCGAACTCACGGGGGATACAATGAGCAGTTCTTC.